This T cell receptor (beta chain) appears in the sequencing data of a study of blood T cell repertoires in COVID-19. Generated by immunoSEQ multiplex PCR, the TCRdb table keeps only in-frame clones and is missing some. This sample has 160,000 or so clones; 65% to 85% occur once, and the top ten carry approximately 15%. CDR1 and CDR2 (germline): SGDLS, YYNGEE. V was pared by 3 bases and J by 3 bases, with 8 bases between. The length of the CDR3 is 13 residues. This TCR was sampled from a woman older than 75 with acute or convalescent COVID-19. The V and J genes are TRBV9 and TRBJ2-3, with D possibly TRBD2 on 6 matching bases. The specimen was peripheral blood. The CDR3: CASSAGGTDTQYF. In DNA form, the CDR3 reads TGTGCCAGCAGCGCCGGAGGGACAGATACGCAGTATTTT.